These 26 T cell receptor beta chains were sequenced from one sample in a study of response to subunit inactivated influenza vaccine (dated 2018 in TCRdb). Preparation of the library involved RT-PCR. This sample was sequenced with an Illumina HiSeq 2500. Clones were called with MiXCR by TCRdb after fastp trimmed the public reads at Q25, and only in-frame beta chains were retained. Rows matching on CDR3 protein sequence are summarized as one entry with the most common DNA and genes. This sample comprises 280,000 or so distinct CDR3 sequences, 21% of them detected only once. Of the sample, roughly 10% falls within the top ten clones. The input for sequencing was PBMCs from blood, taken 21 months after vaccination. All receptors derive from a man in his fifties or sixties who received an inactivated influenza vaccine. Donor details come from another sample of the same person, matched by shared clones.

This clonotype was detected only a few times. The CDR3 spells CASSQVGIAVNNEQFF. The CDR3 DNA reads TGCGCCAGCAGCCAAGTTGGTATTGCGGTGAACAATGAGCAGTTCTTC. The gene calls are TRBV4-3 and TRBJ2-1; D uncertain. Trimming pared 1 base from V and 5 bases from J, leaving 15 bases between. The CDR3 is 16 residues long. Looked up from germline, CDR1 is LGHNA and CDR2 is YSLEER.

This clonotype has just a few counts. V and J are TRBV9 and TRBJ2-3, with D unresolved. V was pared by 4 bases and J by 3 bases, with 15 bases between. There are 15 residues in the CDR3. In germline, CDR1 is SGDLS, CDR2 YYNGEE. CDR3 loop: CASSRVDTLTDTQYF. Here the CDR3 DNA reads TGTGCCAGCAGCCGCGTCGATACCCTTACAGATACGCAGTATTTT.

The CDR3 coding sequence is TGCGCCAGCAGCCTAGTGGACACATCCTACGAGCAGTACTTC. Protein: CASSLVDTSYEQYF. The chain joins TRBV4-1 to TRBJ2-7; weak D call: TRBD1 (5 bases). The V gene's germline CDR1 is MGHRA and CDR2 YSYEKL. Trimming pared 4 bases from V and 1 base from J, leaving 11 bases between. This CDR3 contains 14 residues.

A word on this clonotype: A read error may explain this, as a much larger clone is one base away. The chain recombines TRBV27 with TRBJ2-3, with TRBD1 identical over 7 bases. Germline CDR1 MNHEY, CDR2 SMNVEV (reference sequence). The CDR3 spans 17 residues. The CDR3 nucleotides are TGTGCCAGCAGTTTATCCCGGGACAGCTCCCTCACAGATACGCACTATTTT. Protein product: CASSLSRDSSLTDTHYF.

This clonotype was recorded many times. This chain joins TRBV29-1 and TRBJ1-1; D not certain. Per germline, CDR1 SQVTM and CDR2 ANQGSEA. The CDR3 length is 11 residues. V was cut by 6 bases and J by 11 bases, with 16 bases left in between. The CDR3 spells CSVHTGRRAFF. The CDR3 region has the DNA TGCAGCGTACACACGGGCCGACGGGCTTTCTTT.

This clonotype has a handful of counts. The CDR3 DNA is TGTGCCAGCAACCACGGGAGAGAGCAGTTCTTC. Translation: CASNHGREQFF. The V call is TRBV6-5, the J call TRBJ2-1, with D possibly being TRBD2 (6 bases). The V end was cut by 7 bases, the J end by 10 bases, with 11 bases between. Per germline, CDR1 MNHEY and CDR2 SVGAGI. The CDR3 consists of 11 residues.

This clonotype was seen more than once but under ten times. CDR3 amino acids: CSARDRGILYEQYF. In nucleotides, the CDR3 is TGCAGTGCTAGAGATCGGGGAATCCTCTACGAGCAGTACTTC. V and J are TRBV20-1 and TRBJ2-7, with a possible D match to TRBD2 (5 bases). CDR3 length: 14 amino acids. Germline V lookup: CDR1 DFQATT, CDR2 SNEGSKA (reference sequence). V lost 0 bases and J 3 bases, leaving 12 bases between the germline ends.

The J gene is TRBJ2-3, the V gene TRBV12-3 or TRBV12-4; no reliable D call. This CDR3 has 15 amino acids. The germline V and J ends were trimmed by 0 bases and 9 bases, with 16 bases remaining between them. CDR3 coding DNA: TGTGCCAGCAGTTTAGCGGTGCCGGCCTCCGGGACGCAGTATTTT. It translates to CASSLAVPASGTQYF.

The chain carries TRBV7-6 and TRBJ2-7; TRBD1 matches at 7 bases. With 5 bases clipped from V and 4 bases from J, the junction kept 23 bases outside the gene matches. The CDR3 contains 19 residues. Per germline, CDR1 SGHVS and CDR2 FNYEAQ. CDR3: CASSDSLARGNVVLYEQYF. The DNA for the CDR3 is TGTGCCAGCAGCGACTCTCTGGCCAGGGGGAATGTAGTTCTTTACGAGCAGTACTTC.

The chain recombines TRBV29-1 with TRBJ2-5; 7 bases fit TRBD1. The CDR3 spans 13 residues. Trimming cost V 4 bases and J 3 bases; bases outside gene matches: 5. Germline CDR1 and CDR2: SQVTM and ANQGSEA. The CDR3 DNA sequence: TGCAGCGTTGCCGGGACAGTAAAAGAGACCCAGTACTTC. Translated: CSVAGTVKETQYF.

This clonotype was detected only a few times. CDR3 in DNA: TGCAGTGCTAGCGCGGGAGGGCCGATCGAGCAGTACTTC. Protein sequence: CSASAGGPIEQYF. The chain uses TRBV20-1 and TRBJ2-7; TRBD2 agrees at 9 bases. This CDR3 is 13 amino acids long. The germline V gene encodes CDR1 DFQATT and CDR2 SNEGSKA (reference sequence). The V segment lost 3 bases and the J segment 6 bases; nucleotides outside the gene matches: 6.

This clonotype was observed a few times. This sequence joins TRBV28 and TRBJ1-2; D is unresolved. The length of the CDR3 is 13 residues. V was clipped by 4 bases and J by 8 bases, with 14 bases between them. Germline V lookup: CDR1 MDHEN, CDR2 SYDVKM. CDR3 coding DNA: TGTGCCAGCAGTTCCATCCCGGGCGGAGGCTACACCTTC. This translates into CASSSIPGGGYTF.

The chain carries TRBV6-1 and TRBJ1-5, with a tentative D call TRBD1 (5 bases). In germline, CDR1 is MNHNS, CDR2 SASEGT. The CDR3 spans 15 residues. Trimming took 1 base from V and 4 from J, leaving 11 bases between them. As DNA, the CDR3 is TGTGCCAGCAGTGAAGGTGGGGGTCGGAATCAGCCCCAGCATTTT. Translation: CASSEGGGRNQPQHF.

This clonotype has only a few counts. V is TRBV11-2 and J is TRBJ2-3; TRBD2 aligns across 13 bases. The length of the CDR3 is 17 residues. Trimming took 4 bases from V and 0 from J; bases not matched to a gene: 4. Germline V gene sequence: CDR1 SGHAT, CDR2 FQNNGV. The CDR3 sequence: CASSSGTSGTSTDTQYF. Here the CDR3 DNA reads TGTGCCAGCAGCTCCGGGACTAGCGGGACTAGCACAGATACGCAGTATTTT. Complete variable domain (other parts from reference TRBV11-2 and TRBJ2-3): EAGVAQSPRYKIIEKRQSVAFWCNPISGHATLYWYQQILGQGPKLLIQFQNNGVVDDSQLPKDRFSAERLKGVDSTLKIQPAKLEDSAVYLCASSSGTSGTSTDTQYFGPGTRLTVL.

The table lists this clonotype with a few counts. The chain combines TRBV24-1 with TRBJ2-3; D remains unclear. The CDR3 totals 15 residues. The germline CDR1 and CDR2 sequences are KGHDR and SFDVKD. Trimming took off 4 bases at V and 4 bases at J, with 14 bases between the two ends. CDR3 sequence: CATSDMTVGPDTQYF. CDR3 DNA: TGTGCCACCAGTGACATGACTGTTGGTCCAGATACGCAGTATTTT.

The chain recombines TRBV30 with TRBJ2-1; D is possibly TRBD1 (5 bases). The CDR3 extends over 17 amino acids. The germline V and J ends were trimmed by 2 bases and 0 bases, with 17 bases remaining between them. From germline, CDR1 is GTSNPN and CDR2 SVGIG (reference sequence). The CDR3 nucleotides are TGTGCCTGGAGTACCATAAGACAGACCCGCTCCTACAATGAGCAGTTCTTC. This sequence encodes CAWSTIRQTRSYNEQFF.

The chain uses TRBV4-2 and TRBJ2-5; 9 positions agree with TRBD2. V dropped 3 bases and J dropped 1; count of bases not matched to a gene: 15. The germline CDR1 and CDR2 sequences are LGHNA and YNFKEQ. The CDR3 covers 19 residues. This CDR3 is CASSQGLAAPPSPQETQYF. Written as DNA, the CDR3 is TGTGCCAGCAGCCAGGGACTAGCAGCGCCTCCCTCCCCCCAAGAGACCCAGTACTTC.

This clonotype was seen more than once but under ten times. The V and J genes are TRBV29-1 and TRBJ2-1, with 8 bases aligning to TRBD2. V lost 7 bases, J lost 3 bases, and 8 bases stayed unmatched. This CDR3 region has 14 residues. CDR1 is SQVTM, CDR2 ANQGSEA, per germline. This CDR3 reads CSGAVAGIYNEQFF. The CDR3 DNA sequence: TGCAGCGGGGCCGTAGCGGGGATCTACAATGAGCAGTTCTTC.

The chain couples TRBV7-3 to TRBJ2-3, with D maybe TRBD2 (5 bases). The length of the CDR3 is 17 residues. The V end lost 2 bases, the J end lost 5 bases, and 20 bases lay between the germline ends. The germline V gene has CDR1 SGHTA and CDR2 FQGTGA. In nucleotides, the CDR3 is TGTGCCAGCAGCTTATCGCCGGGTCGCGGGTGGAAAGATACGCAGTATTTT. Amino acid sequence: CASSLSPGRGWKDTQYF.

The chain employs TRBV7-3 and TRBJ2-1, with 11 bases identical to TRBD2. The CDR3 runs 17 residues. The ends lost 5 bases at V and 4 bases at J; junction bases unmatched: 10. Germline CDR1 is SGHTA and CDR2 is FQGTGA. The CDR3 loop is CASSPALTSGAYNEQFF. CDR3 in DNA: TGTGCCAGCAGCCCCGCCCTGACTAGCGGGGCTTACAATGAGCAGTTCTTC.

Concerning this clonotype itself: The conserved closing phenylalanine or tryptophan is absent in this CDR3, likely reflecting a read error. V usage is TRBV10-3 and J usage is TRBJ1-5; 7 bases align to TRBD1. This CDR3 has 18 residues. J was trimmed by 4 bases and V by 3 bases; bases with no gene match: 15. The germline CDR1 and CDR2 sequences are ENHRY and SYGVKD. This CDR3 is CAISEVRTGDLVNQPQHL. As DNA, the CDR3 is TGTGCCATCAGTGAAGTTCGGACAGGAGACTTGGTAAATCAGCCCCAGCATCTT.

This clonotype was counted a few times. A much bigger clone sits one base away, suggesting this may be a read error. V gene TRBV29-1 combines with J gene TRBJ1-1; 7 positions agree with TRBD1. Per germline, CDR1 SQVTM and CDR2 ANQGSEA. There are 14 residues in the CDR3. CDR3 DNA sequence: TGCAGCGTTGTTATCGCCAGGGGGAACATTGAAGCTTTCTTT. Its translation: CSVVIARGNIEAFF.

The V and J genes are TRBV6-2 or TRBV6-3 and TRBJ2-4; D is uncertain. The germline V gene encodes CDR1 MNHEY and CDR2 SVGEGT. The V end lost 3 bases, the J end lost 2 bases, and 14 bases lay between the germline ends. The CDR3 extends over 16 amino acids. The chain's CDR3 is CASSYAPPRPKNIQYF. The CDR3 DNA reads TGTGCCAGCAGTTATGCGCCCCCTCGGCCCAAAAACATTCAGTACTTC.

In its sample, this clonotype was seen a few times. The V call is TRBV6-2 or TRBV6-3, the J call TRBJ1-5, with a tentative D call TRBD1 (6 bases). Germline lookup yields CDR1 MNHEY and CDR2 SVGEGT. Trimming took 2 bases from V and 6 from J, leaving 20 bases between them. The CDR3 is 17 amino acids. CDR3 nucleotides: TGTGCCAGCAGTTACGTTCTCGGCAGGGGATCCGGTCAGCCCCAGCATTTT. Its protein is CASSYVLGRGSGQPQHF.

This clonotype was detected a few times. This chain connects TRBV4-2 to TRBJ1-5, with D perhaps matching TRBD1 (5 bases). V shed 0 bases and J shed 7 bases, with 13 bases lying between them. The CDR3 covers 15 residues. The germline gives CDR1 LGHNA, CDR2 YNFKEQ. The CDR3 DNA is TGTGCCAGCAGCCAAGAGAGGAGGGGAGAGCAGCCCCAGCATTTT. Its translation is CASSQERRGEQPQHF.

This chain links TRBV6-1 with TRBJ2-1; TRBD2 might be the D (5 bases). The CDR3 runs 15 residues. Trimming cost V 2 bases and J 2 bases, with 10 bases left between them. Germline V gene data show CDR1 as MNHNS and CDR2 as SASEGT. CDR3 loop: CASSELAPTYNEQFF. For the CDR3, the DNA is TGTGCCAGCAGTGAACTAGCCCCAACCTACAATGAGCAGTTCTTC.